The sequence of this TCR beta chain was determined in a study of T cells in Graves' hyperthyroidism and ophthalmopathy. Study-wide points: Most thyroid clonotypes expanded above 0.001 were also detected in blood.

A note on this clonotype: Its antigen is as yet unknown.

Researchers defined stable Graves' hyperthyroidism as no ophthalmopathy progression within 18 months. Not enrolled were patients with uncontrolled infection, other autoimmune disease, pregnancy or lactation. Cells are PBMCs isolated from roughly 9.3 ml of fresh blood. Amplification yielded TCR beta CDR3 regions, with RNA transcripts as the source. The HTBI primer set drove a first-round RT-PCR of the TCR CDR3. TCRdb processed the multiplex PCR reads anew with MiXCR; each CDR3 protein has one entry. Seen here are some 620,000 distinct CDR3 sequences, around 15% observed once, and the top ten hold less than 4.5%. Germline V CDR1 and CDR2: GTSNPN, SVGIG (reference sequence). The CDR3 spans 15 residues. Deletions cut 3 bases from V and 3 bases from J, with 14 bases between.

V and J are TRBV30 and TRBJ1-4, with no clear D. The sequence was collected from a woman in her thirties with Graves' hyperthyroidism. The source material was blood. The CDR3 sequence: CAWSRRGGANEKLFF. The DNA for the CDR3 is TGTGCCTGGAGCCGCCGGGGTGGGGCTAATGAAAAACTGTTTTTT.